This entry concerns a single T cell receptor beta chain. Its antigen is not yet known. Qualities for individual bases were not recorded, and no much larger clone is one base off. The library was prepared using 5' RACE. The instrument given in TCRdb is Illumina HiSeq 2500. A second PCR of about 6 to 11 cycles was performed with a sample-barcoded 5' primer and a J-beta primer mix. Each TCR beta cDNA molecule received a unique molecular identifier from a template-switch 5' adaptor carrying 12 random nucleotides. Each sample yielded at least 2.5 million CDR3-containing paired-end reads. All of the RNA was converted into first-strand cDNA using the Mint cDNA synthesis kit, with a TRBC-specific oligonucleotide serving as the primer. After uracil-DNA glycosylase treatment, a first 18-cycle PCR used universal primers M1SS and BC2_uni_R on all cDNA. As for the original processing: Normalization of each sample was performed by random selection of 1 million high-quality reads, each carrying a distinct molecular identifier. Reads with shared molecular identifiers were discarded instead of being binned into consensus sequences. MiTCR, set to a Q25 quality threshold and the strictest error-elimination algorithm, was used for CDR3 identification, clonotype clustering and error correction. A nonparametric unseen species model with Euler transformation was used to estimate lower-bound total TCR beta diversity. TCRdb reran the public reads through fastp at Q25 and MiXCR, keeping productive beta chains. Each CDR3 protein appears once, grouped with its most common genes and DNA. It is TCRdb's table, rather than the study itself, that gives the V and J calls and clone size. This sample has 980,000 or so distinct CDR3 sequences in its table, and 48% of those were observed once. Around 15% of the sample is taken by the ten largest.

The entry originates in a study of blood T cells in healthy people across ages (dated by TCRdb to about 2015). Background for the entire study: Template switching captured roughly one uniquely barcoded TCR beta cDNA molecule per two T cells in model experiments. Using deep sequencing normalized with unique cDNA molecular identifiers, the study measured how TCR beta repertoire diversity changes with age. Donors were grouped into four age groups: young (average approximately 15 years), middle-aged (roughly 40), aged (62) and long-lived (over 80). To avoid experimental bias, donors of different ages were randomly spread across the sequencing lanes. Two additional independent replicas of 1 million unique cDNA reads from the same blood draw were analyzed for two donors (one aged 18 to 30 and one aged 80 or older). Study-level results and caveats: The long-lived group showed more naive CD4+ T cells, fewer expanded clones and increased TCR diversity than the aged group, suggesting age selection. Observed TCR beta diversity per million T cells fell roughly linearly with age, and a significant reduction was already apparent by age roughly 41. Conclusive comparison of naive and antigen-experienced compartments was prevented by the profiling of bulk unsorted PBMCs. Estimates of total diversity based on one million sequenced T cells were regarded as lower bounds and as underestimates. Because the CMV infection status of the donors was unknown, age-related changes in expanded clonotypes may potentially have been confounded. Observed TCR beta diversity correlated strongly with the percentage of naive T cells measured by flow cytometry.

Donors were 35 to 40 systemically healthy Caucasian individuals from Russia aged roughly 6 to 95 years. About 10 milliliters of peripheral blood were collected from each donor into EDTA-treated Vacutainer tubes. Ficoll-Paque density-gradient centrifugation was used to isolate PBMCs, with at least 6.5 million per sample. Trizol reagent was used to extract total RNA from PBMCs, with at least 5 micrograms per sample. Naive CD45RAhigh/CD27high T cell percentages were measured by flow cytometry on a PBMC aliquot from every donor. The CDR3 spans 14 residues, from the cysteine through the phenylalanine. The only DNA kept is the CDR3, 42 bases in frame from the first base. V is shortened by 5 bases, J by 0 bases, and the region joining them spans 9 bases. The germline V gene supplies CDR1 MDHEN and CDR2 SYDVKM.

This clonotype originated in a man aged 25 to 40 in good health. Sequenced input: blood. Recombination connected TRBV28 to TRBJ2-3, with no D gene named confidently. The DNA sequence is as follows: TGTGCCAGCAGTACCGGATTTAGCACAGATACGCAGTATTTT. It specifies CASSTGFSTDTQYF.